This T cell receptor (beta chain) was profiled in a study of blood T cell repertoires in COVID-19. Study at large: Acute-phase and convalescent COVID-19 samples originated in the United States, Italy and Spain. PBMCs, B-cell-depleted T cells, or T cells provided the cDNA or gDNA that made up the material.

Original processing methods: Reference gene primer amplification in the assay estimated nucleated cell counts. Using immunoSEQ multiplex PCR, the repertoire was profiled, and TCRdb retains in-frame clones only, with some absent. The V and J calls and clone size were taken over from that table, and D and trimming were inferred from the DNA. The sample records hundreds of thousands of clones, approximately 90% being singletons. Germline loops: CDR1 KGHDR, CDR2 SFDVKD. Trimming took 2 bases from V and 5 from J; bases not matched to a gene: 5. The CDR3 is 15 residues long. The chain employs TRBV24-1 and TRBJ2-7; 10 bases are shared with TRBD1. This clonotype was sampled from a woman in her forties who had recovered from COVID-19. Sequenced material: peripheral blood. The CDR3 DNA reads as TGTGCCACCAGTGATTGGACAGGGGGAAGAAACGAGCAGTACTTC. This gives the protein CATSDWTGGRNEQYF.